This section outlines one T cell receptor beta chain sequence together with its context. Its antigen remains unidentified. Within one base of it there is no much larger clone, and no base qualities were kept. Other nucleotide sequences from this sample produce the same CDR3. Library preparation employed the immunoSEQ multiplex PCR assay. For the multiplex PCR, a mixture combining 60 forward primers for TCR Vbeta segments and 13 reverse primers for TCR Jbeta segments was used. The CDR3 region of rearranged TCR beta genes was amplified from genomic DNA by a multiplex PCR assay. Amplified TCR beta libraries were sequenced as 87-base-pair reads on the Illumina HiSeq System. In the source study's methods: A later analysis counted approximately 84 million unique TCR beta chains across the 666 repertoires, and some 11 million of these chains were shared by at least two donors. Raw reads were error-corrected and collapsed into unique sequences with a nearest-neighbor algorithm that merged closely related sequences to remove PCR and sequencing errors. CDR3 sequences were aligned to IMGT reference sequences to assign V, D and J gene segments. Each retained sequence needed at least a six-nucleotide match to both a V gene segment and a J gene segment. Rearrangements were classified as productive when the CDR3 lacked stop codons and remained in frame with V and J, and all other rearrangements were classified as non-productive. Following IMGT convention, CDR3 was defined as the stretch from the second conserved V-encoded cysteine up to the conserved J-encoded phenylalanine. Sequences without an unambiguous match to a single V gene segment were excluded from the earlier analysis of about 630 of the donors. An earlier analysis of several hundred of the donors called V segments functional above 56.7% productive rearrangements and segregating when the between-donor standard deviation exceeded 5%. To diagnose cytomegalovirus status from the catalog of TCR beta chain sequences, a statistical classification framework was built. In a later analysis, TCR nucleotide sequences were compared against IMGT/GENE-DB human TR gene sequences so that V and J genes could be assigned. In a later analysis, CDR3 sequences and most-parsimonious VDJ recombination scenarios were assigned using the TCRdist pipeline. In a later analysis, each TCR beta chain was defined by its CDR3 amino acid sequence together with its V-gene family, and reads lacking a unique V-gene family were excluded. To address suspected cross-contamination and a sequencing artifact, a later analysis removed roughly 640 highly shared, low-generation-probability nucleotide sequences. In a later analysis, a clonal expansion index was calculated for each public chain from normalized within-repertoire ranks of inferred template counts. Generation probabilities in a later analysis came from a VDJ recombination model fitted to out-of-frame rearrangements, and those results were checked against IGoR. In a later analysis, hypergeometric tests were used to score TCR-TCR, TCR-HLA and TCR-CMV co-occurrence, with a repertoire-size bias correction applied to TCR pairs. In a later analysis, false discovery rates were estimated by permuting HLA or CMV assignments 20 times. A later analysis grouped co-occurring TCRs with DBSCAN, adding TCRdist sequence similarity when clustering within HLA-allele-positive subsets. For co-occurrence clustering, repertoires with fewer than 30,000 or more than 120,000 public chains were excluded, along with 4 to 6 repertoires with anomalous nucleotide sharing. The immuneACCESS repertoire file appears here via TCRdb, limited to in-frame rearrangements. These files lack a portion of the clones; in checked studies, under half of the deficit traces to unresolved V genes, and the cause of the others is not known. That table supplies the V and J calls and clone size; D and trimming were determined from the DNA. The sample table shows over 150,000 clones, and 65% to 80% are seen once. Of the sample, 3.5% to 5.5% falls within the top ten clones.

This entry is derived from a study of cytomegalovirus exposure and HLA in healthy donors (dated 2017 in TCRdb). About the full investigation: An earlier analysis of some 500 of the donors reported about 290 Gb of sequence data and approximately 110 million unique TCR beta sequences from roughly 200 million T cells. Roughly 320 gigabases of sequencing data and tens of millions of unique TCR sequences made up an early release that covered around 640 HLA-typed donors. Among the roughly 400 genotyped donors, 75% to 90% belonged to the genetic ancestry cluster associated with self-reported Caucasian donors. The study aimed to test whether cataloging public T cell receptors could reveal signatures of past pathogen exposure. Using immunosequencing, the study profiled T cell repertoires from 550 to 750 subjects and related those repertoires to cytomegalovirus serostatus. Along with the approximately 620-subject first cohort, a separate validation cohort of about 110 different subjects was used. High-throughput TCR immunosequencing, statistical association of individual TCRs with disease status, and machine learning were combined to predict cytomegalovirus infection status. A later analysis re-examined previously published TCR beta repertoires from 500 to 700 donors and added high-resolution HLA genotyping to investigate patterns of TCR occurrence. In the later analysis, no new phenotypic data were used to find candidate immune exposures; instead, reliance was placed on TCR beta sequences and their occurrence across donors. In an earlier analysis of about 590 of the donors, high-throughput TCR beta sequencing was used to judge whether each TCR beta V gene segment behaved as functional or pseudogenic. Alongside the repertoire data, information on donor age, sex, ethnicity and CMV serostatus was compiled. In a later genetic analysis, genome-wide SNP genotypes for about 65% of the roughly 700 donors were used, and that subset was treated as a discovery cohort. Every discovery cohort repertoire had been produced on one sequencing platform. Class I and class II HLA loci were covered by the typing at four-digit resolution. The number of donors typed differed by locus, with roughly 629-640 for A, B, C, DRB1 and DQB1, around 500 for DQA1, nearly 610 for DPA1, and around 450 for DPB1. Roughly 5 DR-DQ haplotypes were treated as single units for association and clustering because of strong linkage in the cohort. Among roughly 400 genotyped donors of the cohort, an average of about 240,000 unique TCR beta nucleotide sequences were sequenced per donor, around 20% of them non-productive.

Here is what the overall study found, with its caveats: In a later analysis, several top co-occurrence clusters were reported to appear linked to parvovirus B19, influenza, CMV and Epstein-Barr virus. The study gave a list of some 150 TCR beta chains associated with cytomegalovirus. Sequencing depth was assumed to be roughly uniform across donors in the presence/absence analyses, though that assumption may not hold. The authors suggested that the approach could potentially be generalized to other disease states and immunological phenotypes. A cluster of highly shared sequence variants was judged likely to represent a technical artifact of the sequencing pipeline. At a false discovery rate of 0.05, a later analysis linked 15,000 to 20,000 TCR beta sequences to specific HLA alleles. In both the original and validation cohorts, the classifier was reported to diagnose cytomegalovirus status with high specificity and sensitivity. In a later analysis, HLA-associated TCR beta chains were found to be more clonally expanded and to have lower generation probabilities than equally common non-associated chains. In an earlier analysis of a few hundred of the donors, most TCR beta V segments were observed in productive rearrangements about 87% or about 30% of the time, broadly matching IMGT annotations. In a later analysis, most CMV-associated TCR beta chains were found to appear HLA-restricted, with HLA associations seemingly driven largely by CMV exposure. Because HLA typing was missing for some donors at each locus, association tests included only the typed subset. A later genetic analysis reported fewer N-insertions in productive TCRs among donors in an Asian-associated ancestry cluster than the approximately 670-donor mean. A further reported finding was that TCR beta sequences accurately predicted the HLA-A and HLA-B alleles for most subjects in the first cohort. In a later genetic analysis, a missense DCLRE1C variant was associated with V-gene and J-gene trimming of TCR beta chains, and the association was replicated in an independent cohort. CMV serostatus was the only immune exposure information available for the cohort. Linkage disequilibrium might explain the correlated functional status among segregating V segments, but an unknown experimental factor could not be excluded. Because counts were too low, roughly 18 rarely observed V segments, including chromosome 9 orphons, were left out of the earlier analysis of 587 of the donors. Most TCR sequences were observed very rarely across donors, whereas some public TCRs were present in many individuals. The cohort was sequenced for TCR beta chains only, and without alpha or paired-chain data the features that could be detected were limited. According to a later analysis, TCR association rates differed among HLA loci, with DRB1 alleles showing the most associated TCRs and HLA-C alleles showing the fewest. In vitro tests confirmed that three of the cytomegalovirus-associated TCR beta chains recognize cytomegalovirus antigens. Because the 87-base-pair reads could not distinguish some IMGT-functional V segments, including TRBV6-2 and TRBV6-3, those segments were excluded. Strong co-occurrence of HLA alleles, especially DR and DQ, made assigning TCR associations to individual alleles difficult.

From cysteine to phenylalanine, the CDR3 is 12 amino acids long. Kept here is only the CDR3 DNA, which spans 36 bases and is read in frame from base 1. V was cut back by 6 bases and J by 5 bases, leaving a gap of 10 bases between them. The CDR1 and CDR2 encoded by the germline V gene are MNHEY and SVGAGI. The cohort was made up of roughly 670 healthy bone marrow donors. At the time of sampling, every cohort member was nominally healthy, though immune exposures that went unrecorded were likely present. The donor tested CMV seronegative and was one of the 352 seronegative cohort members. Every donor gave a peripheral blood sample, and the peripheral blood mononuclear cells from that sample were used for TCR beta sequencing. The Qiagen DNeasy Blood Extraction Kit was used to extract genomic DNA from the blood cell samples.

This clonotype originated in a man in his forties in good health and CMV-seronegative. The sequencing sample was made of PBMCs. The chain is encoded by TRBV6-5 joined to TRBJ1-2; a tentative D call is TRBD1 (5 bases match). The DNA sequence follows: TGTGCCAGCAGCTCTGGGGGGTATGGCTACACCTTC. Translated, this is CASSSGGYGYTF.